This entry describes one T cell receptor (beta chain). The CDR3 contains 15 residues. V lost 6 bases and J lost 0, with 12 bases in between. CDR1 MNHNS and CDR2 SASEGT come from the germline V gene. The data are from a study of blood T cells in healthy people across ages. A J-beta primer mix and a sample-barcoded 5' primer were used in a second PCR of about 7 to 11 cycles. Each cDNA molecule carried a tag from a template-switch adaptor that contained 12 random nucleotides. One entry per CDR3 protein, called by TCRdb with MiXCR from the 5' RACE reads. The sample comprises approximately 780,000 distinct CDR3 sequences, around 25% of which are singletons, and about 3% rests with the top ten. The same data also went into a second study, on T cells of mothers and their children.

The receptor was isolated from a boy younger than 18 in good health. The sequenced material came from blood. This rearrangement joins TRBV6-1 to TRBJ2-1; a weak D match, TRBD1 (5 bases). DNA for the CDR3: TGTGCCAGCAGCGTCTGGGGCAGCTCCTACAATGAGCAGTTCTTC. Protein product: CASSVWGSSYNEQFF.